This T cell receptor beta chain was identified during a study of regulatory T cells in long-lasting Graves disease. Study-level findings and limits: Preferential use of TRBV28, TRBJ1-2 and TRBJ2-5 was seen in persistent disease. Patients with persistent Graves' had lower TCR diversity than newly diagnosed patients. Those with persistent disease had in common more public clonotypes (about 3,000) than new patients (more than 900).

This sample's time point: persistent/refractory GD, antithyroid drugs over 5 years with positive TRAb. RNA extracted from PBMCs served as the sequencing template. A blood draw put roughly 10 milliliters of peripheral blood into EDTA tubes. Researchers made TCR beta libraries by using iRepertoire HTBI primers and running Arm-PCR on CDR3 regions. TCRdb recomputed calls from the multiplex PCR reads with MiXCR, one row per CDR3 protein. Here the sample spans about 290,000 distinct CDR3 sequences, 20% to 25% being singletons. V gave up 5 bases and J gave up 5 bases, with 13 bases separating them. This CDR3 is built from 13 residues. About this clonotype: Its target is unknown.

The receptor was isolated from a female donor with Graves disease. The sequenced sample was peripheral blood mononuclear cells (PBMCs), obtained when the disease was refractory, from a patient treated with antithyroid drugs. This chain connects TRBV12-3 or TRBV12-4 to TRBJ2-7, with D tentatively TRBD2 (6 bases). CDR3 residues: CASSPRETDEQYF. The CDR3 region has the DNA TGTGCCAGCAGTCCCCGGGAGACGGACGAGCAGTACTTC.